This T cell receptor beta chain was captured in a study of OX40 agonist ivuxolimab in advanced cancers. Method: immunoSEQ multiplex PCR; TCRdb's copy keeps in-frame clones and lacks some. The data show about 85,000 clones, approximately 86% seen once. The CDR3 covers 13 residues. Germline-derived CDR1 and CDR2 are SGHDT and YYEEEE. V lost 1 base to trimming and J lost 4 bases, with 8 bases between them. The sequence came from an adult with an advanced solid tumor such as melanoma, head and neck, liver or kidney cancer. The chain recombines TRBV5-6 with TRBJ1-2; no clear D. The sequencing here drew on CD4+ or CD8+ T cells sorted from blood, taken in a trial of the OX40 agonist ivuxolimab. The CDR3 region is CASSLLQIYGYTF. The CDR3 region has the DNA TGTGCCAGCAGCTTGCTTCAGATCTATGGCTACACCTTC.